Reported below is one T cell receptor (beta chain). Antigen specificity is unknown. The record originates from a study of T cell responses to AZD1222 COVID-19 vaccine. Overall study results and limits: The donor group comprised mostly white British people and more females; the analysis possibly underestimated clonal diversity. Nearly half of spike-specific TCRs reportedly go after variant regions that carry no mutations. Dominant at 160-218 and 743-854, vaccine-associated CD4 TCRs also spanned spike.

Only in-frame clones appear in the TCRdb table, and some are missing; sequencing was by immunoSEQ multiplex PCR. The sample consists of approximately 150,000 clones, just over 90% of them appearing once. V shed 5 bases and J 10 bases; nucleotides not matched to a gene: 11. Per germline, CDR1 SEHNR and CDR2 FQNEAQ (reference sequence). This CDR3 is built from 15 residues. The chain carries TRBV7-9 and TRBJ1-6; 7 bases fit TRBD1. The receptor comes from an adult in good health. The starting material was peripheral blood, obtained on day 0 of AZD1222 vaccination. CDR3 region: CASSPRGGARSPLHF. CDR3 bases: TGTGCCAGCAGCCCCAGGGGGGGCGCGAGGTCACCCCTCCACTTT.